This T cell receptor (beta chain) was sequenced during a study of T cell responses to AZD1222 COVID-19 vaccine. Concerning this clone itself: Its specificity is not known.

Overall study results and limits: Unmutated variant regions reportedly attract nearly half of all spike-specific TCRs. White British donors predominated, females outnumbered males, and clonal diversity was possibly underestimated. Spike-specific TCR repertoires showed rising breadth and depth after two AZD1222 doses.

Clones were read by immunoSEQ multiplex PCR, and TCRdb kept only the in-frame ones, dropping some. This table has over 55,000 clones, roughly 84% appearing once. Germline V gives CDR1 LNHDA, CDR2 SQIVND (reference sequence). V lost 1 base to trimming and J lost 2 bases, with 9 bases between them. This CDR3 has 14 amino acids. The specimen comprised peripheral blood, sampled on day 0 of AZD1222 vaccination. J is TRBJ2-7 and V is TRBV19; D is unclear. This clonotype originated in an adult in good health. The CDR3 is CASSIGLTTYEQYF. The CDR3 coding sequence is TGTGCCAGTAGTATAGGATTGACAACCTACGAGCAGTACTTC.